This T cell receptor beta chain was captured in a study of type 1 regulatory T cells. To note about this clonotype: Its antigen remains unidentified.

MiXCR, applied by TCRdb to the reads, yields one record per CDR3 protein. The sample shows roughly 71,000 distinct CDR3 sequences, 50% to 70% of them seen only once. The sequenced sample consisted of cultured T cells, either the whole culture or a sorted T cell fraction (not recorded which). Specified subset: Tr1-enriched cell product generated in vitro against host alloantigens. This receptor was obtained from a human donor in good health.

This CDR3 is CASSESAGGTYEQFF. CDR3 coding DNA: TGCGCCAGCAGTGAGTCGGCGGGAGGGACTTATGAGCAGTTCTTC. This chain links TRBV10-1 with TRBJ2-1, with 9 bases that match TRBD2. Germline V CDR1 and CDR2: WNHNN, SYGVQD (reference sequence). This CDR3 comprises 15 residues. V was pared by 0 bases and J by 8 bases, with 5 bases of the junction left unmatched.